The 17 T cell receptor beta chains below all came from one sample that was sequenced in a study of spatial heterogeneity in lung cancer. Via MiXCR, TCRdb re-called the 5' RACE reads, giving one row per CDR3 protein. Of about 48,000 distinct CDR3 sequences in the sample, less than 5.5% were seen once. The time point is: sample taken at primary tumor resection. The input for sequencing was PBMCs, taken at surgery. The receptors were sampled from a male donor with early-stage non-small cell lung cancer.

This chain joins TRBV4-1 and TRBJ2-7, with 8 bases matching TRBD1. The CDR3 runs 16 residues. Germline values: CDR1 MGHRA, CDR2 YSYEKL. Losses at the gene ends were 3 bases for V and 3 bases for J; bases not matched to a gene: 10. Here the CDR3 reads CASSQGPGQALYEQYF. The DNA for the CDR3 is TGCGCCAGCAGCCAGGGACCGGGACAGGCCCTCTACGAGCAGTACTTC.

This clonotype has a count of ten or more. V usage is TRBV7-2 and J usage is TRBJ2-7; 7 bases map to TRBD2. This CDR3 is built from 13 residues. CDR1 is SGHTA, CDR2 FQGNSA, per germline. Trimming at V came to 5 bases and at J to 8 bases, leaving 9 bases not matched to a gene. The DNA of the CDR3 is TGTGCCAGCAGCATCCGGACTAGTAGCCAGCAGTACTTC. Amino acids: CASSIRTSSQQYF.

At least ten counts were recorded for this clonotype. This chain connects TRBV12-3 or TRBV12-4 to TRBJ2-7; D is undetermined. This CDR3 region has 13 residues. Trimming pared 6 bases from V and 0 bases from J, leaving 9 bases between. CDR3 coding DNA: TGTGCCAGCAGGGGCAGGAGCTCCTACGAGCAGTACTTC. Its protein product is CASRGRSSYEQYF.

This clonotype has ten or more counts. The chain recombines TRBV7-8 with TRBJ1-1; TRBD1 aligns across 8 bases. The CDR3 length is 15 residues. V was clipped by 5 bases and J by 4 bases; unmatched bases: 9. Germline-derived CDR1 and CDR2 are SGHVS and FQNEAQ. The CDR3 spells CASSPRTGSATEAFF. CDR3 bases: TGTGCCAGCAGCCCAAGGACAGGGTCGGCCACTGAAGCTTTCTTT.

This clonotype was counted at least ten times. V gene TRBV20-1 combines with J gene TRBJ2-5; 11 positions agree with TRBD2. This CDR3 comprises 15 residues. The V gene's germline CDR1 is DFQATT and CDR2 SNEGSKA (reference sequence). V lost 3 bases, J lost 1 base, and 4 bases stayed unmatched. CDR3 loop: CSASGTSGIQETQYF. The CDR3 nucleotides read TGCAGTGCTAGCGGGACTAGCGGTATCCAAGAGACCCAGTACTTC.

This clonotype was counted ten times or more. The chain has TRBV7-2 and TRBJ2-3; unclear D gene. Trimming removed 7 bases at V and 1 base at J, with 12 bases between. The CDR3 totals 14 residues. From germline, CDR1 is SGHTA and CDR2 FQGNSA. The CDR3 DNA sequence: TGTGCCAGCAACCACTACTGGGGCACAGATACGCAGTATTTT. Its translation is CASNHYWGTDTQYF.

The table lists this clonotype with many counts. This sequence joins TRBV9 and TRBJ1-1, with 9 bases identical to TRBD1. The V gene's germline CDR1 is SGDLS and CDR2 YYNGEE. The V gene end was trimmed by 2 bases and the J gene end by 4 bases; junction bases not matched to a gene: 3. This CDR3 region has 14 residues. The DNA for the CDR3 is TGTGCCAGCAGCGTCGGGACAGGGCGCACTGAAGCTTTCTTT. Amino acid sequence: CASSVGTGRTEAFF.

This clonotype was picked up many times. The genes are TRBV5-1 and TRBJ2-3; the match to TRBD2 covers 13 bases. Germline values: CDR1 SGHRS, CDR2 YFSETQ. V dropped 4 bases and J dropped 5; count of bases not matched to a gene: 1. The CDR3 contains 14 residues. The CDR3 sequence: CASSGLAGEDTQYF. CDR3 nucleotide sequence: TGCGCCAGCAGCGGACTAGCGGGAGAAGATACGCAGTATTTT.

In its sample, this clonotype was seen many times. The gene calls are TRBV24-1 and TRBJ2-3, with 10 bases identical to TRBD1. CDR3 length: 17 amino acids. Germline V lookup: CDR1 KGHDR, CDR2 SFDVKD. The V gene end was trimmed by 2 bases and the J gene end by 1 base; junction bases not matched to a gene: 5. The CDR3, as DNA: TGTGCCACCAGTGATTCCCGTGGGACAGGGGGCACAGATACGCAGTATTTT. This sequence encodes CATSDSRGTGGTDTQYF.

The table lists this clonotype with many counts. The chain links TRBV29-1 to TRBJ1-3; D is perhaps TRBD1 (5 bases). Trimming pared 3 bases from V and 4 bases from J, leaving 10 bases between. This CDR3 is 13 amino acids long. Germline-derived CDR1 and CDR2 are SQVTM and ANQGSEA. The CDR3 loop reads CSVEGGSGNTIYF. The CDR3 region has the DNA TGCAGCGTTGAGGGGGGATCGGGAAACACCATATATTTT.

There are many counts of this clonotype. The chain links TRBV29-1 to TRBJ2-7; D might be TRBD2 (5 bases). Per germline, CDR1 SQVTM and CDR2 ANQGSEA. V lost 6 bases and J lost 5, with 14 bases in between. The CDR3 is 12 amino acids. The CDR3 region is CSVRSGVHEQYF. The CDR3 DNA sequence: TGCAGCGTCCGGAGCGGAGTCCACGAGCAGTACTTC.

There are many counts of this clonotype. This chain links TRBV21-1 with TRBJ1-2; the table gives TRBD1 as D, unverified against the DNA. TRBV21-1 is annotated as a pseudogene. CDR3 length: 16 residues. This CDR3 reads CASSLWTGDVGYGYTF. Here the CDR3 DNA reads TGTGCCAGCAGTCTTTGGACAGGGGATGTTGGCTATGGCTACACCTTC.

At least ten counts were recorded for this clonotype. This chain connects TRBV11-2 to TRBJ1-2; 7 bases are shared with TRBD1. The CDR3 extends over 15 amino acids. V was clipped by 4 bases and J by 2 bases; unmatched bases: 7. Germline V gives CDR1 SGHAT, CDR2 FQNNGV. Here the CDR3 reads CASSWEGGANYGYTF. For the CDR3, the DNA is TGTGCCAGCAGCTGGGAAGGGGGCGCGAACTATGGCTACACCTTC. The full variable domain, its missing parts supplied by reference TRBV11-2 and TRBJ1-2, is EAGVAQSPRYKIIEKRQSVAFWCNPISGHATLYWYQQILGQGPKLLIQFQNNGVVDDSQLPKDRFSAERLKGVDSTLKIQPAKLEDSAVYLCASSWEGGANYGYTFGSGTRLTVV.

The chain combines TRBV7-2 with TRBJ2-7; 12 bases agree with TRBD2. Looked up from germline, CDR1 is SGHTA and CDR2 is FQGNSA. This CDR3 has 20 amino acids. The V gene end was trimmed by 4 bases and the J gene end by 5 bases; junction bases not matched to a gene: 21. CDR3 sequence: CASSSPPPGLAGGISDEQYF. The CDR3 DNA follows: TGTGCCAGCAGCTCGCCCCCTCCGGGACTAGCGGGCGGGATATCCGACGAGCAGTACTTC.

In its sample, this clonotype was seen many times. CDR3 in amino acids: CSAPPTDRGTYEQYF. CDR3 bases: TGCAGTGCTCCTCCCACCGACAGGGGCACCTACGAGCAGTACTTC. V usage is TRBV20-1 and J usage is TRBJ2-7, with 8 bases matching TRBD1. With 5 bases clipped from V and 2 bases from J, the junction kept 11 bases outside the gene matches. Germline CDR1 DFQATT, CDR2 SNEGSKA (reference sequence). This CDR3 contains 15 residues.

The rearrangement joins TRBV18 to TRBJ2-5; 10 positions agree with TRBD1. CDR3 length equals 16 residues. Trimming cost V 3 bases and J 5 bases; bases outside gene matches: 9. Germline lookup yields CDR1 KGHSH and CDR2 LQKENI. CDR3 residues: CASSPLGTGDTETQYF. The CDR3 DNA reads TGTGCCAGCTCACCTCTCGGGACAGGGGATACGGAGACCCAGTACTTC.

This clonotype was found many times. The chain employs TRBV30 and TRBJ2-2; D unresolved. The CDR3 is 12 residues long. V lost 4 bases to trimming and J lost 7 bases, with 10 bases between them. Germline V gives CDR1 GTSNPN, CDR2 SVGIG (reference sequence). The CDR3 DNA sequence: TGTGCCTGGACGACAAGCTACGGGGAGCTGTTTTTT. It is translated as CAWTTSYGELFF.